The entry below describes one T cell receptor (beta chain). This entry comes from a study of blood T cells in healthy people across ages. A second PCR of 7 to 11 cycles used a sample-barcoded 5' primer and a J-beta primer mix. TCRdb itself ran the 5' RACE reads through MiXCR, one entry per CDR3 protein. The data contain approximately 680,000 distinct CDR3 sequences, approximately 30% of them singletons. Each donor was a healthy Caucasian individual from Russia, aged roughly 6 to 95. The receptor was isolated from a woman older than 75 in good health. Sequenced input: blood.

CDR3 bases: TGTGCCAGCAGCTTAAGGCCAGGGGAGGAAAAACTGTTTTTT. Protein: CASSLRPGEEKLFF. The chain uses TRBV7-9 and TRBJ1-4, with D possibly TRBD1 on 6 matching bases. V gave up 2 bases and J gave up 8 bases, with 12 bases separating them. CDR1 is SEHNR, CDR2 FQNEAQ, per germline (reference sequence). The CDR3 is 14 amino acids.